This T cell receptor beta chain was documented in a study of T cell responses to AZD1222 COVID-19 vaccine (dated by TCRdb to the early 2020s). Some background on the complete study: TCR sequencing covered over 230 trial participants: roughly 200 given two doses of AZD1222 and 26 given two doses of MenACWY control vaccine. Trial participants were enrolled by age into subgroups of 18-55, 56-69 and 70-plus years, and roughly 150, 30 and 60 TCR-sequenced participants, respectively, were included in these subgroups. What the study reported, not specific to this receptor: Conclusions about previously exposed vaccinees are limited because only 5 or 6 AZD1222 recipients were SARS-CoV-2 seropositive at baseline. Most participants were white British and females outnumbered males, and the authors suggested that clonal diversity may have been underestimated. The vaccine-associated CD4 TCRs covered the entire spike protein, and the dominant responses fell in regions 160-218 and 743-854. A significant rise in spike-specific TCR breadth and depth was observed after two AZD1222 doses relative to day 0 and relative to MenACWY recipients. The 56-69-year group was small, and its depth increase did not reach significance, likely because of low power. No day 14 peak-response samples were available, so repertoires were characterized only after the peak T cell response. Reportedly, close to half of the unique spike-specific TCRs recognized epitopes lying outside the regions that are mutated in the B.1.351 and B.1.1.7 variants.

The intended sense of this specimen's time point label: about 28 days (+/-7) after the second vaccine dose. AZD1222 recipients with second doses at about 4 weeks or about 12 weeks were pooled, because spike-specific TCR depth and breadth did not differ between schedules. Samples from vaccinated people were obtained from the UK trials COV001 and COV002, which included a single-blind randomized controlled phase 2/3 trial of AZD1222 (ChAdOx1 nCoV-19) in healthy adults. For TCRbeta chain sequencing, PBMC samples were collected from trial participants at day 0 and at day 28 after the second dose. The CDR3 regions of human TCRbeta chains were analyzed by immunosequencing. Under the source paper's analysis protocol: Repertoire TCRs were checked for matches against a reference library of SARS-CoV-2-specific TCRs that had been generated using the MIRA antigen-specificity platform. Breadth was defined as the fraction of unique TCRs that were SARS-CoV-2-associated, and depth was defined as the fraction of total T cells that were SARS-CoV-2-associated. Each spike-specific TCR was assigned to its reactive spike region and to a CD4 or CD8 class using the MIRA data. Log10-transformed breadth and depth values were compared by one-way ANOVA with Sidak's multiple comparisons tests. The clones in this table, taken by TCRdb from immuneACCESS, are in-frame only. Not every clone is retained; where verified, under half of the shortfall comes from an unresolved V gene, and the cause of the rest is unknown. The DNA gave D and trimming, while V, J and clone size come from that table. For this sample the table gives approximately 150,000 clones, of which just over 90% were detected only once. Roughly 1.2% of the sample goes to the ten largest clones.

Trimming takes 6 bases off V and 6 bases off J; junction bases not matched to a gene: 7. The germline V gene (reference sequence) supplies CDR1 LGHDT and CDR2 YNNKEL. Its CDR3 holds 15 amino acids, cysteine through phenylalanine. CDR3 DNA is the only sequence kept; it has 45 bases, read in frame from the first base. With regard to this clone: What this receptor recognizes is not known. The sample holds no much larger clone one base away, and base qualities are not on file.

The chain joins TRBV3-1 (or the pseudogene TRBV3-2) to TRBJ2-2; TRBD2 aligns with 10 central bases. The sequenced sample was peripheral blood, obtained 28 days after the second AZD1222 dose. The clonotype originates from an adult who received the AZD1222 COVID-19 vaccine. For the CDR3, the sequence is CASSLAGERAGELFF. The nucleotide sequence reads TGTGCCAGCAGTCTAGCGGGGGAGCGTGCCGGGGAGCTGTTTTTT.